A selection of T cell receptor beta chains follows, all from one sample in a study of shared clonotypes between healthy human individuals. Sequencing was performed with immunoSEQ multiplex PCR; in TCRdb, only in-frame clones are kept and a portion is missing. The table includes about 610,000 clones, about 96% detected once. Source material: naive CD4+ T cells sorted from blood. The receptors were sampled from a woman aged 25 to 39 in good health. The CDR3 runs from the conserved cysteine through the conserved F or W. D genes are given only for firm matches. Size values are once, few and many counts, or a class for expanded clones, and some rows have none.

>-|once|TRBV25-1|TRBJ2-3
CASSEMGVRDTQYF
TGTGCCAGCAGTGAAATGGGGGTTAGAGATACGCAGTATTTT
>TRBD1|-|TRBV10-3|TRBJ1-2
CAISGSPGQGDYGYTF
TGTGCCATCAGTGGGTCCCCGGGACAGGGAGACTATGGCTACACCTTC
>TRBD1|-|TRBV6-5|TRBJ1-2
CASGAGGNYGYTF
TGTGCCTCCGGGGCAGGGGGCAACTATGGCTACACCTTC
>-|-|TRBV19|TRBJ2-2
CASSIRGGELFF
TGTGCCAGTAGTATTAGGGGCGGGGAGCTGTTTTTT
>-|-|TRBV7-9|TRBJ2-7
CASSLAGWGYEQYF
TGTGCCAGCAGCTTAGCGGGTTGGGGATACGAGCAGTACTTC
>-|once|TRBV30|TRBJ2-1
CAWDRLNNEQFF
TGTGCCTGGGACCGACTGAACAATGAGCAGTTCTTC
>-|-|TRBV6-5|TRBJ2-1
CASSYAGAENEQFF
TGTGCCAGCAGTTATGCGGGGGCGGAGAATGAGCAGTTCTTC
>TRBD2|-|TRBV5-1|TRBJ2-5
CASSLAPAGGGETQYF
TGCGCCAGCAGCTTGGCCCCAGCGGGAGGTGGGGAGACCCAGTACTTC
>TRBD2|-|TRBV5-1|TRBJ2-3
CASSLGVAGSTDTQYF
TGCGCCAGCAGCTTGGGAGTAGCGGGAAGCACAGATACGCAGTATTTT
>-|-|TRBV28|TRBJ2-7
CASSLLGRTYEQYF
TGTGCCAGCAGTTTACTGGGACGGACTTACGAGCAGTACTTC
>-|-|TRBV18|TRBJ2-1
CASSLYREEQFF
TGTGCCAGCTCACTCTACAGGGAGGAGCAGTTCTTC
>TRBD1|once|TRBV19|TRBJ1-2
CASSEPRDRGLYGYTF
TGTGCCAGTAGTGAACCCCGGGACAGGGGGCTATATGGCTACACCTTC
>-|-|TRBV28|TRBJ1-1
CASSSPNTEAFF
TGTGCCAGCAGCTCCCCTAACACTGAAGCTTTCTTT
>-|-|TRBV28|TRBJ1-2
CASRYGTFYGYTF
TGTGCCAGCAGATACGGGACCTTCTATGGCTACACCTTC
>-|-|TRBV10-3|TRBJ2-1
CAISERESDNEQFF
TGTGCCATCAGTGAGCGGGAGAGCGACAATGAGCAGTTCTTC
>-|-|TRBV27|TRBJ2-1
CASSPGTPRTNEQFF
TGTGCCAGCAGTCCAGGGACGCCGCGGACTAATGAGCAGTTCTTC
>-|-|TRBV2|TRBJ1-3
CASTVYSSGPSGNTIYF
TGTGCCAGTACGGTTTACTCCTCAGGTCCCTCTGGAAACACCATATATTTT
>-|-|TRBV7-9|TRBJ2-2
CASSFFAEYTGELFF
TGTGCCAGCAGCTTCTTCGCCGAGTACACCGGGGAGCTGTTTTTT
>-|-|TRBV12-5|TRBJ2-5
CASGTSSPETQYF
TGTGCTAGTGGGACTAGTAGCCCGGAGACCCAGTACTTC
>TRBD2|-|TRBV28|TRBJ2-1
CASSALAWSVYNEQFF
TGTGCCAGCAGTGCACTAGCGTGGAGTGTCTACAATGAGCAGTTCTTC
>-|few|TRBV30|TRBJ2-3
CAWGRMSTDTQYF
TGTGCCTGGGGACGGATGAGCACAGATACGCAGTATTTT
>TRBD1|-|TRBV28|TRBJ1-2
CASSTGVIIGGYTF
TGTGCCAGCAGCACAGGGGTGATAATAGGAGGCTACACCTTC
>TRBD2|-|TRBV5-1|TRBJ2-7
CASATAGGNEQYF
TGCGCCAGCGCCACGGCGGGAGGGAACGAGCAGTACTTC
>-|-|TRBV6-5|TRBJ1-4
CASSYRNGKLFF
TGTGCCAGCAGTTACCGTAACGGAAAACTGTTTTTT
>-|-|TRBV15|TRBJ1-3
CATSRDSYGNTIYF
TGTGCCACCAGCAGAGATAGCTATGGAAACACCATATATTTT
>-|-|TRBV6-1|TRBJ1-2
CASSDTVLFSDGYTF
TGTGCCAGCAGTGATACGGTGCTCTTCAGCGATGGCTACACCTTC
>TRBD2|few|TRBV29-1|TRBJ2-3
CSVGASGSTDTQYF
TGCAGCGTTGGGGCTAGCGGGAGCACAGATACGCAGTATTTT
>-|once|TRBV19|TRBJ2-1
CASSIGSRFPYNEQFF
TGTGCCAGTAGTATCGGTAGTCGGTTCCCCTACAATGAGCAGTTCTTC
>-|-|TRBV1|TRBJ1-5
CTSSHPSRGAPNQPQHF
TGCACCAGCAGCCATCCCTCGAGAGGGGCCCCCAATCAGCCCCAGCATTTT
>-|-|TRBV5-5|TRBJ1-5
CASSPNVIASNQPQHF
TGTGCCAGCAGCCCGAACGTAATAGCTAGCAATCAGCCCCAGCATTTT
>-|-|TRBV2|TRBJ2-5
CARLTLDQETQYF
TGTGCCAGACTCACACTCGACCAAGAGACCCAGTACTTC
>-|-|TRBV18|TRBJ2-5
CASSGGGAFETQYF
TGTGCCAGCTCAGGAGGGGGCGCGTTCGAGACCCAGTACTTC
>-|-|TRBV6-1|TRBJ2-6
CASIGSGANVLTF
TGTGCCAGCATCGGGTCTGGGGCCAACGTCCTGACTTTC
>TRBD1|-|TRBV28|TRBJ1-3
CASRSEGTGGGNTIYF
TGTGCCAGCAGATCGGAAGGGACAGGGGGCGGAAACACCATATATTTT
>TRBD1|once|TRBV10-3|TRBJ2-7
CAISEDRGGVYEQYF
TGTGCCATCAGTGAGGACAGGGGTGGGGTGTACGAGCAGTACTTC
>TRBD2|-|TRBV27|TRBJ2-7
CANPGREGPYEQYF
TGTGCCAATCCCGGCCGGGAGGGGCCCTACGAGCAGTACTTC
>TRBD1|-|TRBV5-4|TRBJ2-3
CASSLGRGYMDTQYF
TGTGCCAGCAGCTTGGGCAGGGGGTACATGGATACGCAGTATTTT
>-|-|TRBV5-4|TRBJ2-1
CASSLAGSSYNEQFF
TGTGCCAGCAGCTTGGCCGGCTCTTCCTACAATGAGCAGTTCTTC
>TRBD1|-|TRBV4-1|TRBJ1-5
CASSQLEQGEGQPQHF
TGCGCCAGCAGCCAGTTAGAACAGGGGGAGGGACAGCCCCAGCATTTT
>-|-|TRBV2|TRBJ2-2
CASSEYGPNTGELFF
TGTGCCAGCAGTGAGTACGGACCGAACACCGGGGAGCTGTTTTTT
>-|-|TRBV6-6|TRBJ1-5
CASSYRDLSSNQPQHF
TGTGCCAGCAGTTACCGGGACCTTTCCAGCAATCAGCCCCAGCATTTT
>TRBD1|-|TRBV27|TRBJ1-1
CASSPRDRGLANTEAFF
TGTGCCAGCAGTCCCAGGGACAGGGGTTTGGCGAACACTGAAGCTTTCTTT
>-|-|TRBV5-1|TRBJ1-1
CASSLALGDTEAFF
TGCGCCAGCAGCTTGGCCTTGGGGGACACTGAAGCTTTCTTT
>TRBD1|-|TRBV4-1|TRBJ1-5
CASSQDPPGGNNQPQHF
TGCGCCAGCAGCCAAGATCCCCCAGGGGGCAACAATCAGCCCCAGCATTTT
>-|-|TRBV19|TRBJ1-4
CASSIMGRAEEKLFF
TGTGCCAGTAGTATAATGGGCAGGGCCGAGGAAAAACTGTTTTTT
>TRBD1|-|TRBV18|TRBJ2-7
CASSLKRQGARTYEQYF
TGTGCCAGCTCACTTAAGCGACAGGGGGCTCGGACCTACGAGCAGTACTTC
>TRBD2|-|TRBV5-1|TRBJ2-7
CASSLDREGYEQYF
TGCGCCAGCAGCTTGGATCGGGAGGGTTACGAGCAGTACTTC
>-|-|TRBV4-1|TRBJ2-5
CASSSPGVGETQYF
TGCGCCAGCAGCTCCCCGGGGGTGGGAGAGACCCAGTACTTC
>-|-|TRBV6-1|TRBJ2-4
CASSVRIGSTKNIQYF
TGTGCCAGCAGTGTTCGGATCGGGAGTACCAAAAACATTCAGTACTTC
>TRBD1|-|TRBV18|TRBJ2-5
CASSRQGAETQYF
TGTGCCAGCTCCCGACAGGGGGCGGAGACCCAGTACTTC
>-|-|TRBV19|TRBJ2-5
CAISRRQTQYF
TGTGCCATTTCGAGGAGACAGACCCAGTACTTC